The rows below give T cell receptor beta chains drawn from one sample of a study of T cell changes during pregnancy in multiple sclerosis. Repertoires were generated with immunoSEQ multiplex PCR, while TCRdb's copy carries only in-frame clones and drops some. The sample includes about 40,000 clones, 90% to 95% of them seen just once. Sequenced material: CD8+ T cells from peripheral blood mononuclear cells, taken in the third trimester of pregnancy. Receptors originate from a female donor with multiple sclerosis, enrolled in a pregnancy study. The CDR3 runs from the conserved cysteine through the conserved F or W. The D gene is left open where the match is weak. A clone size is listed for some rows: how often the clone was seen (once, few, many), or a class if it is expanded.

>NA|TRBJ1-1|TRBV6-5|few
TGTGCCAGCAGCCACGGAGGAACAAAAGCTTTCTTT
CASSHGGTKAFF
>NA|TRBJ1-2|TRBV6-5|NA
TGTGCCAGCAGTCCGAGCAGCTTGACTTATGGCTACACCTTC
CASSPSSLTYGYTF
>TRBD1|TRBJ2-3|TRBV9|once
TGTGCCAGCAGCGGACAGGGCCAAATAAATACGCAGTATTTT
CASSGQGQINTQYF
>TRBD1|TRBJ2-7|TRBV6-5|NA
TGTGCCAGCAGTCAGACAGGGGACGAGCAGTACTTC
CASSQTGDEQYF
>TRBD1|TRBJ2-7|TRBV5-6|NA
TGTGCCAGCAGCATACAGGGGACCGACTACGAGCAGTACTTC
CASSIQGTDYEQYF
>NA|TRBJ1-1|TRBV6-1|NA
TGTGCCAGCAAGAGACAGAACACTGAAGCTTTCTTT
CASKRQNTEAFF
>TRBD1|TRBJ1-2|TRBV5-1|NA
TGCGCCAGCAGCTTGGACCTGACAGGGGGCGGCTATGGCTACACCTTC
CASSLDLTGGGYGYTF
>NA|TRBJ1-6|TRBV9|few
TGTGCCAGCAGCCCTCTGGGGGGTTCACCCCTCCACTTT
CASSPLGGSPLHF
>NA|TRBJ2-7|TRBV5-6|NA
TGTGCCAGCAGCGGGCTCTCCTCCGAGCAGTACTTC
CASSGLSSEQYF
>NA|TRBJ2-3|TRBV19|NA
TGTGCCAGTAGCCACTCTAGAAGCAGCACAGATACGCAGTATTTT
CASSHSRSSTDTQYF
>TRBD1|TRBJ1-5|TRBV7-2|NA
TGTGCCAGCAGCTTACCCGTTGGACAGGGGATGGTAAGCAATCAGCCCCAGCATTTT
CASSLPVGQGMVSNQPQHF
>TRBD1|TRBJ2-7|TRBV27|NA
TGTGCCAGCAGTCCGAGACAGGGGTACGAGCAGTACTTC
CASSPRQGYEQYF
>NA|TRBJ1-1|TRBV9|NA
TGTGCCAGCAGCGTAGGAGGTAGCGGCACTGAAGCTTTCTTT
CASSVGGSGTEAFF
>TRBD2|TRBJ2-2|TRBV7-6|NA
TGTGCCAGCAGCTTAGCGGCTAGCGGGGGGGCTAACGGGGAGCTGTTTTTT
CASSLAASGGANGELFF